The source of this TCR beta chain is a study of blood T cells in healthy people across ages. This clonotype was picked up one time. Its antigen remains unidentified. Sample-barcoded 5' priming and a J-beta primer mix drove a second PCR of about 7 to 12 cycles. Through a template-switch adaptor with 12 random nucleotides, each cDNA molecule received a tag. TCRdb ran MiXCR on the 5' RACE reads and lists one entry per CDR3 protein. This sample has 1.5 million or so distinct CDR3 sequences, with 42% found just once. Study-wide results and limits: For the donors, CMV status was unknown and possibly confounded expanded clonotype changes.

Trimming took off 7 bases at V and 4 bases at J, with 14 bases between the two ends. This CDR3 region has 14 residues. The receptor comes from a woman younger than 30 in good health. Sequenced: blood. V is TRBV12-3 or TRBV12-4 and J is TRBJ1-5, with D possibly TRBD1 on 6 matching bases. The CDR3 sequence: CASTRGQPNQPQHF. CDR3 coding DNA: TGTGCCAGCACCAGGGGACAACCGAATCAGCCCCAGCATTTT.